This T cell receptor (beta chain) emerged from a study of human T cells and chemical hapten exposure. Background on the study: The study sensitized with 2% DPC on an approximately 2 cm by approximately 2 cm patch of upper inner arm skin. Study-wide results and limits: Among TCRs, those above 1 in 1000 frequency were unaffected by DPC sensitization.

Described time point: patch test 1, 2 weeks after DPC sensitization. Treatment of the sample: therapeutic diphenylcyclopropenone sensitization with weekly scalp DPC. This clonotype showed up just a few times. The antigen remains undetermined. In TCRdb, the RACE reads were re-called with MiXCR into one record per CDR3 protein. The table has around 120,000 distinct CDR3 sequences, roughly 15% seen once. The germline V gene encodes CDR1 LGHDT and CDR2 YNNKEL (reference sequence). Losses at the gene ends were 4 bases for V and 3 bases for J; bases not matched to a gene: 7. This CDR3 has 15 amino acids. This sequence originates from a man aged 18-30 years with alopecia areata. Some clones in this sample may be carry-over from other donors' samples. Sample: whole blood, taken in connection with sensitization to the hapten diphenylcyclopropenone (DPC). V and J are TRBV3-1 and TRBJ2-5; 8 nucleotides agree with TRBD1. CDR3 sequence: CASSPRTGQKETQYF. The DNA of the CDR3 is TGTGCCAGCAGCCCTAGGACAGGGCAGAAAGAGACCCAGTACTTC.